The 24 T cell receptor beta chains reported below all come from one sample, sequenced in a study of blood T cell repertoires in COVID-19. Some clones are missing from TCRdb's copy, which holds only in-frame ones; the method was immunoSEQ multiplex PCR. In the table there are roughly 250,000 clones, 84% of which are singletons. What was sequenced was peripheral blood. The receptors originated from a human donor in a cohort sampled during active COVID-19.

The rearrangement joins TRBV7-8 to TRBJ1-1, with 8 bases that match TRBD1. Trimming removed 6 bases from V and 1 base from J; junction bases left unmatched: 4. Per germline, CDR1 SGHVS and CDR2 FQNEAQ. The CDR3 contains 14 residues. CDR3 protein: CASRTQGGNTEAFF. DNA of the CDR3: TGTGCCAGCAGGACACAGGGGGGGAACACTGAAGCTTTCTTT.

The chain links TRBV5-4 to TRBJ1-3, with D hard to call. Trimming removed 4 bases at V and 0 bases at J, with 17 bases between. Looked up from germline, CDR1 is SGHNT and CDR2 is YYREEE (reference sequence). The CDR3 is 17 amino acids. The CDR3 loop is CASSLKFDTHSGNTIYF. In nucleotides, the CDR3 is TGTGCCAGCAGCCTGAAATTCGACACCCACTCTGGAAACACCATATATTTT.

The chain recombines TRBV4-3 with TRBJ2-7, with a tentative D call TRBD1 (6 bases). Germline assignment: CDR1 LGHNA and CDR2 YSLEER. The length of the CDR3 is 15 residues. Trimming shortened V by 4 bases and J by 2 bases, and 15 bases separated the two germline ends. The DNA of the CDR3 is TGCGCCAGCAGCCCAGCGCTGACAGGAACCTACGAGCAGTACTTC. It yields the protein CASSPALTGTYEQYF.

The rearrangement links TRBV6-2 or TRBV6-3 to TRBJ2-1, with D possibly TRBD1 on 6 matching bases. This CDR3 region has 17 residues. Germline V gene sequence: CDR1 MNHEY, CDR2 SVGEGT. The ends were cut back, 0 bases at V and 3 bases at J, with 15 bases in the middle. The CDR3 DNA reads as TGTGCCAGCAGTTACTCGCCAGGGGATTTTAACTACAATGAGCAGTTCTTC. As protein: CASSYSPGDFNYNEQFF.

This chain connects TRBV4-1 to TRBJ2-7; no definite D call. V was clipped by 0 bases and J by 3 bases, with 9 bases between them. The V gene's germline CDR1 is MGHRA and CDR2 YSYEKL. This CDR3 is 14 amino acids long. The chain's CDR3 is CASSQDKPHYEQYF. The CDR3 DNA reads as TGCGCCAGCAGCCAAGATAAACCACACTACGAGCAGTACTTC.

The chain carries TRBV11-2 and TRBJ2-3, with TRBD1 matching 8 bases. Trimming removed 2 bases from V and 4 bases from J; junction bases left unmatched: 14. The CDR3 has 18 amino acids. The germline V gene encodes CDR1 SGHAT and CDR2 FQNNGV. For the CDR3, the DNA is TGTGCCAGCAGCTTACTTGGGGAAGTTACAGGGGGGCCAGATACGCAGTATTTT. It yields the protein CASSLLGEVTGGPDTQYF.

This clone was picked up a small number of times. This chain uses TRBV14 with TRBJ2-6, with no clear D. From germline, CDR1 is SGHDN and CDR2 FVKESK. CDR3 length: 15 amino acids. V was trimmed by 4 bases and J by 0 bases, leaving 7 bases between them. The CDR3 reads CASSLVGSGANVLTF. CDR3 DNA sequence: TGTGCCAGCAGCCTCGTCGGCTCTGGGGCCAACGTCCTGACTTTC.

The chain is built from TRBV28 and TRBJ2-7; 7 nucleotides line up with TRBD1. Germline CDR1 MDHEN, CDR2 SYDVKM. The trim removed 8 bases at V and 5 bases at J, leaving 9 bases unmatched. The CDR3 is 13 residues long. In DNA, the CDR3 is TGTGCCAGCCGCCGACAGGGTGGGAACGAGCAGTACTTC. Protein: CASRRQGGNEQYF.

V usage is TRBV18 and J usage is TRBJ2-5; 7 positions match TRBD2. Losses at the gene ends were 4 bases for V and 4 bases for J; bases not matched to a gene: 9. Germline values: CDR1 KGHSH, CDR2 LQKENI. The CDR3 extends over 15 amino acids. CDR3 residues: CASSRGAGLGETQYF. CDR3 bases: TGTGCCAGCTCACGTGGAGCGGGGTTGGGAGAGACCCAGTACTTC.

The chain uses TRBV6-6 and TRBJ1-1; D is undetermined. From germline, CDR1 is MNHNY and CDR2 SVGAGI (reference sequence). V was clipped by 2 bases and J by 5 bases, with 6 bases between them. The CDR3 is 12 amino acids. CDR3 in amino acids: CASSYELTEAFF. The CDR3 DNA sequence: TGTGCCAGCAGTTACGAGTTAACTGAAGCTTTCTTT.

V usage is TRBV4-1 and J usage is TRBJ1-6; D might be TRBD1 (5 bases). V lost 4 bases, J lost 9 bases, and 16 bases lay in between. This CDR3 has 15 amino acids. Germline CDR1 and CDR2: MGHRA and YSYEKL. CDR3: CASSPPGGLVSPLHF. CDR3 coding DNA: TGCGCCAGCAGCCCCCCGGGGGGACTGGTTTCACCCCTCCACTTT.

With respect to this clone: An end of the junction does not agree with germline; a read error may underlie this. The CDR3 nucleotides are TGTGCCAGCGGCCAAGTCACCCTCGGTCGGAATGAGCAGTTCTTC. Protein product: CASGQVTLGRNEQFF. This chain links TRBV3-1 (or the pseudogene TRBV3-2) with TRBJ2-1; no clear D. The germline gives CDR1 LGHDT, CDR2 YNNKEL (reference sequence). The CDR3 is made up of 15 amino acids.

A note on this clone: Other DNA sequences in the sample encode the same CDR3. The chain uses TRBV18 and TRBJ2-5; possibly TRBD2 for D (5 bases). Germline lookup yields CDR1 KGHSH and CDR2 LQKENI. Trimming removed 1 base at V and 1 base at J, with 7 bases between. The CDR3 loop spans 14 amino acids. The CDR3 DNA is TGTGCCAGCTCACCACGGAGGTCCCAAGAGACCCAGTACTTC. Protein: CASSPRRSQETQYF.

CDR3 in amino acids: CASSLALGLNTEAFF. The CDR3 bases are TGTGCCAGCAGCTTAGCCCTCGGGTTGAACACTGAAGCTTTCTTT. The genes are TRBV7-8 and TRBJ1-1; no definite D call. The CDR3 has 15 residues. Trimming removed 0 bases at V and 0 bases at J, with 8 bases between. From germline, CDR1 is SGHVS and CDR2 FQNEAQ.

As to this clone: Within the sample, other DNA sequences also encode this same CDR3. The chain's CDR3 is CASTDTYEQYF. CDR3 in DNA: TGTGCCAGCACGGACACCTACGAGCAGTACTTC. The rearrangement uses TRBV19 and TRBJ2-7, with D perhaps TRBD1 (5 bases). Germline CDR1 LNHDA, CDR2 SQIVND (reference sequence). The CDR3 has 11 amino acids. Trimming removed 9 bases at V and 2 bases at J, with 8 bases between.

The chain has TRBV3-1 (or the pseudogene TRBV3-2) and TRBJ2-7, with 7 bases fitting TRBD1. Germline CDR1 reads LGHDT; CDR2 reads YNNKEL (reference sequence). After removal of 4 bases from V and 1 base from J, the junction contained 1 base not matched to a gene. The CDR3 spans 13 residues. The CDR3 sequence: CASSPGQSYEQYF. The CDR3 DNA follows: TGTGCCAGCAGCCCGGGACAGTCCTACGAGCAGTACTTC.

This sequence joins TRBV6-6 and TRBJ1-2, with D possibly matching TRBD1 (5 bases). Germline V gene data show CDR1 as MNHNY and CDR2 as SVGAGI (reference sequence). V was cut by 6 bases and J by 2 bases, with 7 bases left in between. CDR3 length: 12 residues. As DNA, the CDR3 is TGTGCCAGCAGACAGGACAACTATGGCTACACCTTC. It is translated as CASRQDNYGYTF.

This rearrangement joins TRBV4-3 to TRBJ2-1; weak D call: TRBD2 (5 bases). With 0 bases removed from V and 7 bases from J, the gap between germline ends came to 13 bases. This CDR3 has 15 residues. Germline V CDR1 and CDR2: LGHNA, YSLEER. The CDR3 sequence is CASSQDPLATNEQFF. Written as DNA, the CDR3 is TGCGCCAGCAGCCAAGATCCTCTAGCAACGAATGAGCAGTTCTTC.

The rearrangement joins TRBV29-1 to TRBJ2-3; TRBD2 agrees at 7 bases. Germline CDR1 reads SQVTM; CDR2 reads ANQGSEA. V was clipped by 0 bases and J by 4 bases; unmatched bases: 4. CDR3 size: 14 residues. This CDR3 reads CSVEELALSDTQYF. DNA for the CDR3: TGCAGCGTTGAAGAACTAGCGCTATCAGATACGCAGTATTTT.

The chain carries TRBV10-3 and TRBJ1-1; a weak D match, TRBD1 (5 bases). The germline gives CDR1 ENHRY, CDR2 SYGVKD. Trimming cost V 3 bases and J 10 bases, with 9 bases left between them. The CDR3 runs 11 residues. The CDR3 loop is CAISDVGGAFF. CDR3 nucleotides: TGTGCCATCAGTGACGTGGGGGGAGCTTTCTTT.

CDR3: CASSLEEGQGARGYGYTF. In DNA form, the CDR3 reads TGCGCCAGCAGCTTGGAGGAGGGACAGGGGGCGCGAGGCTATGGCTACACCTTC. The chain combines TRBV5-1 with TRBJ1-2; TRBD1 aligns across 12 bases. This CDR3 has 18 amino acids. Germline CDR1 and CDR2: SGHRS and YFSETQ. Trimming at V came to 0 bases and at J to 4 bases, leaving 10 bases not matched to a gene. The full variable domain, with the rest looked up from reference TRBV5-1 and TRBJ1-2, is KAGVTQTPRYLIKTRGQQVTLSCSPISGHRSVSWYQQTPGQGLQFLFEYFSETQRNKGNFPGRFSGRQFSNSRSEMNVSTLELGDSALYLCASSLEEGQGARGYGYTFGSGTRLTVV.

J is TRBJ1-1 and V is TRBV5-6, with 8 bases aligning to TRBD1. The trim removed 4 bases at V and 1 base at J, leaving 15 bases unmatched. Germline V gene lookup returns CDR1 SGHDT and CDR2 YYEEEE. The CDR3 has 18 amino acids. The CDR3 loop is CASSQPDSDRGWNTEAFF. In nucleotides, the CDR3 is TGTGCCAGCAGCCAACCCGACTCAGACAGGGGATGGAACACTGAAGCTTTCTTT.

This chain connects TRBV5-1 to TRBJ1-3, with no clear D. Germline-derived CDR1 and CDR2 are SGHRS and YFSETQ. The CDR3 length is 14 residues. The V and J ends lost 3 bases and 8 bases respectively, with 15 bases between them. CDR3 protein: CASSWRDLMDTIYF. The DNA of the CDR3 is TGCGCCAGCAGCTGGAGGGATCTCATGGACACCATATATTTT. Full variable domain (rest looked up from reference TRBV5-1 and TRBJ1-3): KAGVTQTPRYLIKTRGQQVTLSCSPISGHRSVSWYQQTPGQGLQFLFEYFSETQRNKGNFPGRFSGRQFSNSRSEMNVSTLELGDSALYLCASSWRDLMDTIYFGEGSWLTVV.

The chain combines TRBV4-3 with TRBJ1-2; a possible D gene is TRBD1 (5 bases). Trimming took off 0 bases at V and 6 bases at J, with 8 bases between the two ends. Per the germline V gene, CDR1 is LGHNA and CDR2 is YSLEER. CDR3 length: 13 amino acids. This chain's CDR3 is CASSQEGPDGYTF. As DNA, the CDR3 is TGCGCCAGCAGCCAAGAGGGGCCAGATGGCTACACCTTC.